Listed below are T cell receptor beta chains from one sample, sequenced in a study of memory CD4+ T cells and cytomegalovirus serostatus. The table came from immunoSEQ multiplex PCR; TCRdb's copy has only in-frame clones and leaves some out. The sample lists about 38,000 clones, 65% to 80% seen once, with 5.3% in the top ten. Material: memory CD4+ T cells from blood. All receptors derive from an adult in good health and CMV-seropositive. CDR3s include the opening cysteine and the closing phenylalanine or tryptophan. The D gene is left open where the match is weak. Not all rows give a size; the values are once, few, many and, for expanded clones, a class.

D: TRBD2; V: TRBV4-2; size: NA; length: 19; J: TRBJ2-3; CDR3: CASSQKPGLAGGLTDTQYF; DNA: TGTGCCAGCAGCCAAAAACCGGGACTAGCGGGGGGGCTCACAGATACGCAGTATTTT
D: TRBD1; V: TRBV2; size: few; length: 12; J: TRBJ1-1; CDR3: CASNDGQGKAFF; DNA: TGTGCCAGCAACGACGGACAGGGGAAGGCTTTCTTT
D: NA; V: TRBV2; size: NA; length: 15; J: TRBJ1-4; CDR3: CASSHPGGASEKLFF; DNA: TGTGCCAGCAGTCACCCGGGGGGCGCGTCGGAAAAACTGTTTTTT
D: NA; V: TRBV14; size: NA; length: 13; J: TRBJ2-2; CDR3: CASSQQAAGELFF; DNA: TGTGCCAGCAGCCAACAGGCAGCCGGGGAGCTGTTTTTT
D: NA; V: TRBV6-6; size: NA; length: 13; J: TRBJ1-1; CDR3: CASIQRVGAEAFF; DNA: TGTGCCAGCATCCAACGGGTCGGGGCTGAAGCTTTCTTT
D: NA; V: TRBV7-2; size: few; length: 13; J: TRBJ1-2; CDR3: CASSLNAGNGYTF; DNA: TGTGCCAGCAGCCTCAACGCGGGGAATGGCTACACCTTC
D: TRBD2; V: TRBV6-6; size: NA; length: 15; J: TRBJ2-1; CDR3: CASSSGTSGNNEQFF; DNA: TGTGCCAGCAGTTCAGGGACTAGCGGAAACAATGAGCAGTTCTTC
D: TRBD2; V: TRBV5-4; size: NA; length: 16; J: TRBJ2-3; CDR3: CASSLTSGSGTDTQYF; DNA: TGTGCCAGCAGCTTGACTAGCGGGAGCGGCACAGATACGCAGTATTTT
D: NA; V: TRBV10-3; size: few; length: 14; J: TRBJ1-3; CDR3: CAISESQGGNTIYF; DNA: TGTGCCATCAGTGAGTCGCAGGGTGGAAACACCATATATTTT
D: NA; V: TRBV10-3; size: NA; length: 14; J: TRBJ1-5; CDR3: CAISEGGKGQPQHF; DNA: TGTGCCATCAGCGAGGGAGGAAAGGGTCAGCCCCAGCATTTT
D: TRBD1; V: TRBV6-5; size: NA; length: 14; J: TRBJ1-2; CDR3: CASSYSRQGTGYTF; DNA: TGTGCCAGCAGTTACTCTAGACAGGGTACGGGCTACACCTTC
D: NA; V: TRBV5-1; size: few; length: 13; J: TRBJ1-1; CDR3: CASSGQTNTEAFF; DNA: TGCGCCAGCAGCGGACAAACGAACACTGAAGCTTTCTTT
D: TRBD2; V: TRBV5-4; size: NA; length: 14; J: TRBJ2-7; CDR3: CASSTSGDAYEQYF; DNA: TGTGCCAGCAGCACTAGCGGGGACGCCTACGAGCAGTACTTC
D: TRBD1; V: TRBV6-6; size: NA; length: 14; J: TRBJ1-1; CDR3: CASAGTGLYTEAFF; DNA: TGTGCCAGCGCAGGGACAGGGCTATACACTGAAGCTTTCTTT
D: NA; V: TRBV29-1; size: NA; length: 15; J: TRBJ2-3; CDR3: CSVEGDLRGTDTQYF; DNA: TGCAGCGTTGAGGGGGACCTTAGAGGGACAGATACGCAGTATTTT
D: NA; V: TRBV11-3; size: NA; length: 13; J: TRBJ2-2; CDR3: CASSLDVGGELFF; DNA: TGTGCCAGCAGCTTAGATGTCGGCGGGGAGCTGTTTTTT
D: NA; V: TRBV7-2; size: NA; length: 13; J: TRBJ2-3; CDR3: CASSFLSLDTQYF; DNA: TGTGCCAGCAGCTTTTTGTCCCTGGATACGCAGTATTTT
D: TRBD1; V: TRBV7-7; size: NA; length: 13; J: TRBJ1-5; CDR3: CASSPGQGQPQHF; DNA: TGTGCTAGCAGCCCTGGACAGGGCCAGCCCCAGCATTTT
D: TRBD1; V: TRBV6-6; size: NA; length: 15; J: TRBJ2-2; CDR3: CASSTGQGYTGELFF; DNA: TGTGCCAGCAGTACTGGACAGGGGTACACCGGGGAGCTGTTTTTT
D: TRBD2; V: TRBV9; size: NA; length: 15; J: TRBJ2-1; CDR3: CASSEWTSGSNEQFF; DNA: TGTGCCAGCAGCGAGTGGACTAGCGGGTCCAATGAGCAGTTCTTC
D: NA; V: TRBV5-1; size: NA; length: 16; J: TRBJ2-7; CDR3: CASSSTRGLDPYEQYF; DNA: TGCGCCAGCAGCTCCACTAGGGGCTTGGACCCCTACGAGCAGTACTTC
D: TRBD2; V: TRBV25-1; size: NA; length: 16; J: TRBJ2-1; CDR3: CASSEKMTSGVNEQFF; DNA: TGTGCCAGCAGTGAAAAAATGACTAGCGGGGTTAATGAGCAGTTCTTC
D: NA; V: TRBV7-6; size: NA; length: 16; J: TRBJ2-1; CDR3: CASSLGQGGLGNEQFF; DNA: TGTGCCAGCAGCTTAGGGCAGGGCGGACTGGGCAATGAGCAGTTCTTC
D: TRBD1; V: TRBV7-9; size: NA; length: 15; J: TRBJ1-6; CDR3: CASSSGTGVKSPLHF; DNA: TGTGCCAGCAGCTCCGGGACAGGGGTTAAATCACCCCTCCACTTT
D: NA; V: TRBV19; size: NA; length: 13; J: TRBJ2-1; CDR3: CASSKDGYNEQFF; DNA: TGTGCCAGTAGTAAGGACGGATACAATGAGCAGTTCTTC
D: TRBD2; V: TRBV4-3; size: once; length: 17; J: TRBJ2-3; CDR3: CASSQGRSGGFTDTQYF; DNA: TGCGCCAGCAGCCAGGGCCGGAGCGGGGGGTTCACAGATACGCAGTATTTT
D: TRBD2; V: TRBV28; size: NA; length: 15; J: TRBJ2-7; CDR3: CGTRIPRGGSYEQYF; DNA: TGTGGGACCCGGATCCCCCGGGGAGGGTCCTACGAGCAGTACTTC
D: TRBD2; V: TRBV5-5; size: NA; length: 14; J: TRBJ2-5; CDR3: CASSLPGLAETQYF; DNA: TGTGCCAGCAGCTTGCCGGGACTAGCGGAGACCCAGTACTTC
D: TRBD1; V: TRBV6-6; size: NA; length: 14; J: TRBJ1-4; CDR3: CASSDRTGNEKLFF; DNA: TGTGCCAGCAGTGATAGGACAGGGAATGAAAAACTGTTTTTT